The 29 T cell receptor beta chains given below trace back to one sample, sequenced in a study of response to subunit inactivated influenza vaccine. MiXCR, run by TCRdb on the RT-PCR reads, gives a single entry per CDR3 protein. The data hold more than 700,000 distinct CDR3 sequences, with less than 25% observed a single time. The sequences come from PBMCs from blood, collected 4 to 6 days after vaccination. The receptors were gathered from a man in his fifties or sixties who received an inactivated influenza vaccine.

The chain uses TRBV5-1 and TRBJ2-2; TRBD2 matches 10 bases. The V and J ends lost 7 bases and 5 bases, in that order; junction bases with no gene match: 2. This CDR3 contains 13 residues. CDR1 is SGHRS and CDR2 is YFSETQ in the germline V gene. The CDR3 sequence is CASLAGVTGELFF. The CDR3 nucleotides are TGCGCCAGCCTAGCGGGGGTTACCGGGGAGCTGTTTTTT.

In its sample, this clonotype was seen a few times. V and J are TRBV28 and TRBJ1-2; 9 bases match TRBD1. V lost 6 bases and J lost 3; bases outside the gene matches: 8. This CDR3 has 15 amino acids. Per germline, CDR1 MDHEN and CDR2 SYDVKM. The CDR3 DNA follows: TGTGCCAGCAGCCGAAGACAGGGGGGGGACTATGGCTACACCTTC. Its translation is CASSRRQGGDYGYTF.

This clonotype was seen ten or more times. The chain recombines TRBV12-3 or TRBV12-4 with TRBJ1-5; perhaps TRBD1 as D (6 bases). This CDR3 has 12 residues. V was pared by 8 bases and J by 9 bases, with 14 bases between. CDR3 DNA sequence: TGTGCCAGCGGAAGACAGGCAGGGCCCCAGCATTTT. It codes for CASGRQAGPQHF.

The CDR3 sequence: CASSFTSTYEQYF. Written as DNA, the CDR3 is TGTGCCAGCAGCTTTACCTCCACCTACGAGCAGTACTTC. This chain joins TRBV7-2 and TRBJ2-7; D gene ambiguous. The V gene's germline CDR1 is SGHTA and CDR2 FQGNSA. The CDR3 totals 13 residues. V was pared by 3 bases and J by 2 bases, with 8 bases between.

This chain connects TRBV19 to TRBJ1-2, with D unclear. The CDR3 has 15 residues. CDR1 is LNHDA and CDR2 is SQIVND in the germline V gene (reference sequence). The germline V and J ends were trimmed by 6 bases and 2 bases, with 16 bases remaining between them. The CDR3 sequence is CASSIRERLNYGYTF. CDR3 nucleotides: TGTGCCAGTAGCATTAGGGAGAGACTAAACTATGGCTACACCTTC.

In this sample, this clonotype turned up a few times. The chain uses TRBV29-1 and TRBJ2-1, with D hard to call. This CDR3 is built from 12 residues. The germline V gene has CDR1 SQVTM and CDR2 ANQGSEA. Trimming stripped 8 bases from V and 3 bases from J, with 11 bases between. The CDR3 bases are TGCAGCACAGAAGGCTACTACAATGAGCAGTTCTTC. Translating it yields CSTEGYYNEQFF.

The chain combines TRBV6-2 or TRBV6-3 with TRBJ2-2, with D maybe TRBD1 (6 bases). CDR1 MNHEY and CDR2 SVGEGT come from the germline V gene. CDR3 length: 14 residues. The V end lost 8 bases, the J end lost 0 bases, and 10 bases lay between the germline ends. For the CDR3, the DNA is TGTGCCAGCGTGGACAGATCGAACACCGGGGAGCTGTTTTTT. It specifies CASVDRSNTGELFF.

The V call is TRBV5-4, the J call TRBJ1-2; TRBD1 agrees at 9 bases. The germline CDR1 and CDR2 sequences are SGHNT and YYREEE (reference sequence). V was pared by 0 bases and J by 4 bases, with 4 bases of the junction left unmatched. The CDR3 consists of 15 residues. CDR3 sequence (DNA): TGTGCCAGCAGCTTGGTTGCGGACAGGGGCTATGGCTACACCTTC. It translates to CASSLVADRGYGYTF.

The rearrangement uses TRBV6-5 and TRBJ2-2; TRBD2 agrees at 7 bases. V shed 3 bases and J 2 bases; nucleotides not matched to a gene: 9. Per the germline V gene, CDR1 is MNHEY and CDR2 is SVGAGI. CDR3 size: 17 residues. This CDR3 reads CASSYGVGGGNTGELFF. The CDR3 DNA reads TGTGCCAGCAGTTATGGGGTCGGCGGGGGTAACACCGGGGAGCTGTTTTTT.

The chain carries TRBV30 and TRBJ2-1; D gene ambiguous. V was pared by 4 bases and J by 4 bases, with 11 bases between. The germline CDR1 and CDR2 sequences are GTSNPN and SVGIG (reference sequence). This CDR3 has 13 amino acids. Written as DNA, the CDR3 is TGTGCCTGGACCGTACCTATATACAATGAGCAGTTCTTC. It specifies CAWTVPIYNEQFF.

A few counts support this clonotype. The chain is built from TRBV20-1 and TRBJ1-4; 7 nucleotides line up with TRBD1. The ends lost 3 bases at V and 0 bases at J; junction bases unmatched: 1. The CDR3 has 14 residues. Germline CDR1 is DFQATT and CDR2 is SNEGSKA (reference sequence). The CDR3 region is CSARTGPTNEKLFF. CDR3 nucleotides: TGCAGTGCTAGGACAGGGCCAACTAATGAAAAACTGTTTTTT.

This clonotype was detected once. The rearrangement joins TRBV14 to TRBJ2-1; 11 bases are shared with TRBD2. This CDR3 contains 16 residues. Per germline, CDR1 SGHDN and CDR2 FVKESK. Trimming took 1 base from V and 5 from J; bases not matched to a gene: 4. The CDR3 sequence: CASSQALAGGNNEQFF. CDR3 nucleotide sequence: TGTGCCAGCAGCCAAGCCCTAGCGGGGGGAAACAATGAGCAGTTCTTC.

The gene calls are TRBV7-8 and TRBJ2-1, with D tentatively TRBD1 (6 bases). Germline V CDR1 and CDR2: SGHVS, FQNEAQ. The V end lost 5 bases, the J end lost 2 bases, and 19 bases lay between the germline ends. The CDR3 is 17 residues long. For the CDR3, the DNA is TGTGCCAGCAGCGCCAGCCTTCAGGGGAGCACCTACAATGAGCAGTTCTTC. Its protein is CASSASLQGSTYNEQFF.

This clonotype was recorded a few times. The chain recombines TRBV21-1 with TRBJ2-7; the table's D call, TRBD1, was not checked against the DNA. TRBV21-1 is a listed pseudogene. CDR3 size: 15 residues. The CDR3 DNA reads as TGTGCCAGCACTACAGACCGGGACAGATACTACGAGCAGTACTTC. Amino acids: CASTTDRDRYYEQYF.

This clonotype appeared a few times. The V and J genes are TRBV7-2 and TRBJ2-2, with D unresolved. Germline CDR1 is SGHTA and CDR2 is FQGNSA. Between the trimmed V and J ends, which lost 1 base and 6 bases, there was a span of 9 bases. This CDR3 spans 14 amino acids. The CDR3 bases are TGTGCCAGCAGCTTAGTACGGTGGTCCGGGGAGCTGTTTTTT. This codes for CASSLVRWSGELFF.

The chain joins TRBV3-1 to TRBJ2-2; possible D gene TRBD2, 5 bases. The CDR3 runs 18 residues. Trimming removed 0 bases at V and 4 bases at J, with 18 bases between. Germline V gives CDR1 LGHDT, CDR2 YNNKEL (reference sequence). The CDR3 loop is CASSQEYRWHGVTGELFF. CDR3 sequence (DNA): TGTGCCAGCAGCCAAGAGTACCGCTGGCACGGGGTCACCGGGGAGCTGTTTTTT. Combining the CDR3 with reference TRBV3-1 and TRBJ2-2 gives the whole variable domain DTAVSQTPKYLVTQMGNDKSIKCEQNLGHDTMYWYKQDSKKFLKIMFSYNNKELIINETVPNRFSPKSPDKAHLNLHINSLELGDSAVYFCASSQEYRWHGVTGELFFGEGSRLTVL.

This clonotype was picked up many times. This chain links TRBV6-2 or TRBV6-3 with TRBJ2-7, with a tentative D call TRBD2 (5 bases). V was cut by 4 bases and J by 2 bases, with 9 bases left in between. CDR1 and CDR2 (germline): MNHEY, SVGEGT. The CDR3 has 13 residues. CDR3 residues: CASSSAEAYEQYF. The CDR3 DNA follows: TGTGCCAGCAGTTCGGCGGAGGCCTACGAGCAGTACTTC.

This chain connects TRBV4-2 to TRBJ1-3, with D uncertain. Germline V gives CDR1 LGHNA, CDR2 YNFKEQ. V lost 0 bases and J 7 bases, leaving 13 bases between the germline ends. This CDR3 is built from 15 residues. The CDR3 loop is CASSQDLRRGNTIYF. Here the CDR3 DNA reads TGTGCCAGCAGCCAAGATCTCAGGCGCGGCAACACCATATATTTT.

The V and J genes are TRBV6-5 and TRBJ2-7; D might be TRBD2 (6 bases). The V gene lost 6 bases and the J gene lost 0 bases, with 9 bases spanning the gap. Per the germline V gene, CDR1 is MNHEY and CDR2 is SVGAGI. This CDR3 region has 13 residues. The CDR3 sequence: CASRLGGSYEQYF. In nucleotides, the CDR3 is TGTGCCAGCAGACTCGGGGGCTCCTACGAGCAGTACTTC.

J is TRBJ2-3 and V is TRBV2; 9 bases are shared with TRBD1. The CDR3 totals 14 residues. Looked up from germline, CDR1 is SNHLY and CDR2 is FYNNEI. V lost 8 bases, J lost 8 bases, and 11 bases stayed unmatched. The CDR3 loop reads CASSLQGARGTQYF. DNA of the CDR3: TGTGCCAGCTCCCTACAGGGGGCGCGGGGTACGCAGTATTTT.

This clonotype was counted at least ten times. The CDR3 is CSIRDRLNTEAFF. The DNA of the CDR3 is TGCAGCATCAGGGACAGACTGAACACTGAAGCTTTCTTT. The chain uses TRBV29-1 and TRBJ1-1; 7 positions agree with TRBD1. V shed 8 bases, J shed 0 bases, and the junction held 6 bases outside the gene matches. This CDR3 comprises 13 residues. The germline CDR1 and CDR2 sequences are SQVTM and ANQGSEA.

This sequence joins TRBV7-2 and TRBJ2-2; 8 positions match TRBD2. Looked up from germline, CDR1 is SGHTA and CDR2 is FQGNSA. Trimming took 0 bases from V and 6 from J; bases not matched to a gene: 6. There are 16 residues in the CDR3. Here the CDR3 DNA reads TGTGCCAGCAGCTTAGCCTACCGGGAGGGGGCCGGGGAGCTGTTTTTT. Translating gives CASSLAYREGAGELFF.

This clonotype was recorded at least ten times. The chain recombines TRBV12-3 or TRBV12-4 with TRBJ2-7; 9 bases are a match to TRBD1. This CDR3 comprises 15 residues. The ends lost 0 bases at V and 5 bases at J; junction bases unmatched: 5. The CDR3 loop reads CASSLATGGRNEQYF. CDR3 in DNA: TGTGCCAGCAGTTTAGCGACAGGGGGTAGGAACGAGCAGTACTTC.

The chain has TRBV3-1 and TRBJ2-7; 7 bases are shared with TRBD1. This CDR3 spans 16 amino acids. The germline V gene encodes CDR1 LGHDT and CDR2 YNNKEL (reference sequence). V gave up 4 bases and J gave up 2 bases; unmatched junction bases: 11. CDR3 region: CASSRDRDGVAYEQYF. CDR3 DNA sequence: TGTGCCAGCAGCCGAGACAGGGATGGGGTCGCCTACGAGCAGTACTTC.

This clonotype was counted many times. This rearrangement joins TRBV20-1 to TRBJ1-5; TRBD1 matches at 7 bases. Trimming cost V 3 bases and J 2 bases; bases outside gene matches: 10. The CDR3 is 16 residues long. Germline CDR1 DFQATT, CDR2 SNEGSKA (reference sequence). In DNA form, the CDR3 reads TGCAGTGCTAGCTCCATCCTGACAGGGCGCAATCAGCCCCAGCATTTT. Encoded protein: CSASSILTGRNQPQHF.

The chain carries TRBV29-1 and TRBJ2-5; possible D gene TRBD2, 6 bases. Germline V CDR1 and CDR2: SQVTM, ANQGSEA. V lost 4 bases and J 7 bases, leaving 10 bases between the germline ends. This CDR3 is 11 amino acids long. In DNA form, the CDR3 reads TGCAGCGTTGGGGGGGTTGGGACCCAGTACTTC. This encodes CSVGGVGTQYF.

This clonotype was counted many times. The gene calls are TRBV5-1 and TRBJ2-7; D might be TRBD1 (5 bases). With 5 bases removed from V and 6 bases from J, the gap between germline ends came to 30 bases. Germline V gives CDR1 SGHRS, CDR2 YFSETQ. The CDR3 has 18 amino acids. The CDR3 region has the DNA TGCGCCAGCAGTCCCACCTTTCAGGCCTTTACACAGGAAGGCGAGCAGTACTTC. This translates into CASSPTFQAFTQEGEQYF.

This chain connects TRBV29-1 to TRBJ1-2; perhaps TRBD1 as D (6 bases). The CDR3 is 16 amino acids. The germline V gene encodes CDR1 SQVTM and CDR2 ANQGSEA. V was trimmed by 4 bases and J by 2 bases, leaving 20 bases between them. This CDR3 is CSVGRLVLDRNYGYTF. CDR3 in DNA: TGCAGCGTTGGGCGCCTTGTTTTGGACAGAAACTATGGCTACACCTTC.

In this sample, this clonotype turned up many times. The V and J genes are TRBV19 and TRBJ2-6, with D uncertain. Looked up from germline, CDR1 is LNHDA and CDR2 is SQIVND (reference sequence). V was clipped by 8 bases and J by 1 base, with 6 bases between them. The CDR3 has 13 residues. The CDR3 DNA sequence: TGTGCCAGTTCCGGGTCTGGGGCCAACGTCCTGACTTTC. It specifies CASSGSGANVLTF.